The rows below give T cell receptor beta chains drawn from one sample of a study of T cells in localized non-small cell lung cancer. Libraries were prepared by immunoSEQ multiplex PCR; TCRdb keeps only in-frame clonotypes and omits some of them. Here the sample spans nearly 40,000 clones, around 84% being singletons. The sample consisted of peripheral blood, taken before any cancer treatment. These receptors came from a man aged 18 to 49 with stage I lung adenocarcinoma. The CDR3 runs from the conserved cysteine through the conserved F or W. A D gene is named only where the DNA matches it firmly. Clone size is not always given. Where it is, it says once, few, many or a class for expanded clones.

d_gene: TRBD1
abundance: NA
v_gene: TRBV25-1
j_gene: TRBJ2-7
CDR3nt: TGTGCCAGCAGAGGGACAGGGGGCTCCTACGAGCAGTACTTC
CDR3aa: CASRGTGGSYEQYF

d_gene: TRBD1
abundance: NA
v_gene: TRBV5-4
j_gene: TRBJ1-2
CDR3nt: TGTGCCAGCAGCTTTGACAGGGGCTATGGCTACACCTTC
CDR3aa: CASSFDRGYGYTF

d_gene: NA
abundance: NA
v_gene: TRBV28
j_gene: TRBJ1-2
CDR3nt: TGTGCCAGCAGTTTAAAGCCCGGGGGGGGCTATGGCTACACCTTC
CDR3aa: CASSLKPGGGYGYTF

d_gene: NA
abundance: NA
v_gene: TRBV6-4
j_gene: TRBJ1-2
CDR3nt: TGTGCCAGCAGTGGAGCCGCACGGATTAACTATGGCTACACCTTC
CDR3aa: CASSGAARINYGYTF

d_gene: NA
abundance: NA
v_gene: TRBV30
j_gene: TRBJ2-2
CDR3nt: TGTGCCTGGAGTGACCCCGTTGAGGAGCTGTTTTTT
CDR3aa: CAWSDPVEELFF

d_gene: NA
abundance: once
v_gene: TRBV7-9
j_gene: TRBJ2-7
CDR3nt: TGTGCCAGCAGCACCGGAGTAAAGCAGTACTTC
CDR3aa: CASSTGVKQYF

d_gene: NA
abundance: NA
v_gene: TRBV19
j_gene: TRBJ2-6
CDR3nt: TGTGCCAGTAGTAGACTCGGAACCTCTGGGGCCAACGTCCTGACTTTC
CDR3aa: CASSRLGTSGANVLTF

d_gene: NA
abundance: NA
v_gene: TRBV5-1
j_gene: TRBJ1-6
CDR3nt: TGCGCCAGCAAAGTGACAGATAATTCACCCCTCCACTTT
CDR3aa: CASKVTDNSPLHF

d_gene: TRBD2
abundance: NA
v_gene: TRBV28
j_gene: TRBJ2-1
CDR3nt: TGTGCCAGCAGTCCCCTCGGCGGGAGCTCCTACAATGAGCAGTTCTTC
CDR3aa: CASSPLGGSSYNEQFF

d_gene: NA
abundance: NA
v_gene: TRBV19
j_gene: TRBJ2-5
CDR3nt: TGTGCCAGTAGTATTCGGCCGGGACGGGGTACCCAGTACTTC
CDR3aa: CASSIRPGRGTQYF

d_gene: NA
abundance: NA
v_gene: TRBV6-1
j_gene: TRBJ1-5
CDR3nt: TGTGCCAGCAGGCCGGATCTGTTTCACTATCAGCCCCAGCATTTT
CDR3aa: CASRPDLFHYQPQHF

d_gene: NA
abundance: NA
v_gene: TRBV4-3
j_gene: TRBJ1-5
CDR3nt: TGCGCCAGCAGCCAAGTTCGCCTGTCCAACCAGCATTTT
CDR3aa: CASSQVRLSNQHF

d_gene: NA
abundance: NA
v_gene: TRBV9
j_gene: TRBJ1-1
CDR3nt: TGTGCCAGCAGCGTAGAGCCGGGACGGTACACTGAAGCTTTCTTT
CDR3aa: CASSVEPGRYTEAFF

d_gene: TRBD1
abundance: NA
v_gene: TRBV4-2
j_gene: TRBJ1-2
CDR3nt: TGTGCCAGCAGCCCTCGGGACAGGGGGGATGGCTACACCTTC
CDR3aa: CASSPRDRGDGYTF

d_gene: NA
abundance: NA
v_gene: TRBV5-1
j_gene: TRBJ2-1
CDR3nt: TGCGCCAGCCAAGCTCCTCCGGGTGAGCAGTTCTTC
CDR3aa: CASQAPPGEQFF

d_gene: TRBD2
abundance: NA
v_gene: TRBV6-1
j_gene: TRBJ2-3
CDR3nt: TGTGCCAGCAGTGAGTTAGCGGGGGGGGGCACAGATACGCAGTATTTT
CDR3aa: CASSELAGGGTDTQYF

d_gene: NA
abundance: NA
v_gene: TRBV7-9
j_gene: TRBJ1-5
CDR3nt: TGTGCCAGCAGCTTGAGCCTCTCGCCCCAGCATTTT
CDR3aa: CASSLSLSPQHF

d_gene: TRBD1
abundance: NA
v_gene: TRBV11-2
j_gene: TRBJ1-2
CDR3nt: TGTGCCAGCAGCCCCGGGACAGCTCACGGCTACACCTTC
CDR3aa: CASSPGTAHGYTF

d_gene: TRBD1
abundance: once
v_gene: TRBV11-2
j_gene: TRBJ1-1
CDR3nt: TGTGCCAGCAGCCCCGGGGACAGGATGAACACTGAAGCTTTCTTT
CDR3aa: CASSPGDRMNTEAFF

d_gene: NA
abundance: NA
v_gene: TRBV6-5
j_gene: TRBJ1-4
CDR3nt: TGTGCCAGCAGCAGTCAGCATGGAGGAAAACTGTTTTTT
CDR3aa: CASSSQHGGKLFF

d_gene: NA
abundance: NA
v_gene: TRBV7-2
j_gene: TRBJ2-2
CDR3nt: TGTGCCAGCAGCTTAAGTCAGGGCACCGGGGAGCTGTTTTTT
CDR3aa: CASSLSQGTGELFF

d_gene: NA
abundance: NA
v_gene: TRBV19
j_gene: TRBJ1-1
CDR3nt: TGTGCTACAAGGCAGAACACTGAAGCTTTCTTT
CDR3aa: CATRQNTEAFF

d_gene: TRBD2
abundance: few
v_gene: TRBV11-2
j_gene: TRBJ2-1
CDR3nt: TGTGCCAGCAGCTTAGTAGGAACTAGCGGGGGGAATTCCTACAATGAGCAGTTCTTC
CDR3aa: CASSLVGTSGGNSYNEQFF

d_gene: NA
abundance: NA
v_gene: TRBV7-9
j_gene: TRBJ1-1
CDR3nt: TGTGCCAGCAGCCGCTCGAACACTGAAGCTTTCTTT
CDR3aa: CASSRSNTEAFF

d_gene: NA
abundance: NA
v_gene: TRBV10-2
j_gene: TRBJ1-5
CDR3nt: TGCGCCAGCACGGCACCACCAGAAGGCAATCAGCCCCAGCATTTT
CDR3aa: CASTAPPEGNQPQHF

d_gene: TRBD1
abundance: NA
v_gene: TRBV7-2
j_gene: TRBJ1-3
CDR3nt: TGTGCCAGCAGCTTAGGCTGGGGACAGGGCAACACCATATATTTT
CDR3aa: CASSLGWGQGNTIYF

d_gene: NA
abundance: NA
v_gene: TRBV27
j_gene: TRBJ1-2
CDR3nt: TGTGCCAGCAGTCTCGGACAGACCCCTAACTATGGCTACACCTTC
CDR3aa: CASSLGQTPNYGYTF

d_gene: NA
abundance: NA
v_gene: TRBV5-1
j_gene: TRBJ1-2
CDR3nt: TGCGCCAGCAGCTTGGATTTTTTAGGGTCTGATGGCTACACCTTC
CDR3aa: CASSLDFLGSDGYTF

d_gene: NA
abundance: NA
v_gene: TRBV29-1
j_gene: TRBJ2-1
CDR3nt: TGCAGCGTTGATCTTCAGGTCTACAATGAGCAGTTCTTC
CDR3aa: CSVDLQVYNEQFF

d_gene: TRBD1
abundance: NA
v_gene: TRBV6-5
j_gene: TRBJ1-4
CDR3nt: TGTGCCAGCAGTTACGGGACAGGGGGCTTTGAAAAACTGTTTTTT
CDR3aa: CASSYGTGGFEKLFF

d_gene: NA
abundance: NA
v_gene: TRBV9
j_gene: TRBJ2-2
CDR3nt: TGTGCCAGCAGCGTCACTGGTACCGGGGAGCTGTTTTTT
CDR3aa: CASSVTGTGELFF

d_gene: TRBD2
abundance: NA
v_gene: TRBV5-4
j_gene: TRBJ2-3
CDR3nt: TGTGCCAGCAGCCCGCCGGGACTAGCGGAAGATACGCAGTATTTT
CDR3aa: CASSPPGLAEDTQYF